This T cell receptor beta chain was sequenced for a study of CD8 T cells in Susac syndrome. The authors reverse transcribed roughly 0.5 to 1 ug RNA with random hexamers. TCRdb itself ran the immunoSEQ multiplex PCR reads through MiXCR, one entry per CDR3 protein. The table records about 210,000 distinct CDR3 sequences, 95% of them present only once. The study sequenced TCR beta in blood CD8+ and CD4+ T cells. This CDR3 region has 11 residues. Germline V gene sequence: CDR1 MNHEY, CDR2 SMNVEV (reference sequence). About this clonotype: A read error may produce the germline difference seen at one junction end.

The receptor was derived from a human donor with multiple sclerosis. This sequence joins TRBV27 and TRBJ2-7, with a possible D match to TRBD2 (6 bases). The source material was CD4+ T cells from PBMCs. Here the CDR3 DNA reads TGTGCCAGCAGTTCGGGACTCCGAGTTTTCTTC. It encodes CASSSGLRVFF.